One and the same sample provided the 3 T cell receptor beta chains below, sequenced in a study of cytomegalovirus exposure and HLA in healthy donors. The PCR used 60 Vbeta and 13 Jbeta primers. TCRdb keeps only in-frame clones here, not all; method: immunoSEQ multiplex PCR. Of approximately 100,000 clones in the sample, almost 80% were seen once. Material: PBMCs. Receptor source: a man aged 55 to 70 in good health and CMV-seropositive.

The chain joins TRBV10-2 to TRBJ2-7, with 11 bases matching TRBD2. V dropped 4 bases and J dropped 9; count of bases not matched to a gene: 8. This CDR3 is built from 14 residues. Germline CDR1 is WSHSY and CDR2 is SAAADI. DNA for the CDR3: TGCGCCAGCAGTGGTAGCGGGGGGGCGTTCGGGCAGTACTTC. This sequence encodes CASSGSGGAFGQYF.

The chain couples TRBV18 to TRBJ2-7; D might be TRBD1 (6 bases). The germline CDR1 and CDR2 sequences are KGHSH and LQKENI. Trimming cost V 2 bases and J 3 bases, with 11 bases left between them. This CDR3 is built from 14 residues. CDR3: CASSPRDIGYEQYF. The DNA for the CDR3 is TGTGCCAGCTCACCAAGGGACATCGGCTACGAGCAGTACTTC. The full variable domain, with the rest looked up from reference TRBV18 and TRBJ2-7, is NAGVMQNPRHLVRRRGQEARLRCSPMKGHSHVYWYRQLPEEGLKFMVYLQKENIIDESGMPKERFSAEFPKEGPSILRIQQVVRGDSAAYFCASSPRDIGYEQYFGPGTRLTVT.

Points on this clone: A junction boundary mismatches the germline segment, possibly from a read error. The gene calls are TRBV28 and TRBJ1-5, with TRBD1 matching 9 bases. The length of the CDR3 is 16 residues. Germline CDR1 MDHEN, CDR2 SYDVKM. The CDR3: CARSLFTGGRNQPQHF. In DNA, the CDR3 is TGTGCCCGCAGTTTGTTCACAGGGGGCAGAAATCAGCCCCAGCATTTT.